This TCR beta chain was recovered during a study of T cells after yellow fever vaccination. The authors made TCR cDNA by 5'RACE template switching, adding a universal primer site and UMIs. TCRdb re-derived calls from the 5' RACE reads in MiXCR, one entry per CDR3 protein. Among some 500,000 distinct CDR3 sequences, approximately 15% were seen once, and the ten largest hold roughly an eighth. This receptor was taken from a man aged 25-45 years who received the YFV17D yellow fever vaccine. The sample consisted of PBMCs, taken on the day of the yellow fever booster vaccination.

CDR3 in DNA: TGCGCCAGCAGCCAAGGACAGGGGAATATAAATGAGCAGTTCTTC. Its protein is CASSQGQGNINEQFF. V gene TRBV4-3 combines with J gene TRBJ2-1; TRBD1 aligns across 8 bases. With 1 base clipped from V and 7 bases from J, the junction kept 6 bases outside the gene matches. Germline values: CDR1 LGHNA, CDR2 YSLEER. This CDR3 has 15 amino acids.